This passage covers 14 T cell receptor beta chains from one sample sequenced in a study of CD8 T cells in Susac syndrome (dated by TCRdb to 2018 to 2020). Library creation used the immunoSEQ multiplex PCR assay. RNA was extracted using the RNeasy kit, and about 0.45 to 1 microgram was reverse transcribed with random hexamers. The public reads were quality trimmed at Q25 with fastp and then assembled into clones with MiXCR by TCRdb, keeping productive beta chains. Rows merge per CDR3 protein into single entries with the most common DNA and genes. This sample is represented by hundreds of thousands of distinct CDR3 sequences; 70% to 90% of them were singletons. Over 0.1% of the sample comes from the top ten. The sequenced sample consisted of CD8+ T cells from PBMCs. The receptors come from a human donor with multiple sclerosis.

The CDR3 loop reads CAISESAGGRAYEQYF. In DNA, the CDR3 is TGTGCCATCAGTGAGTCGGCAGGGGGTAGGGCCTACGAGCAGTACTTC. The chain employs TRBV10-3 and TRBJ2-7; 7 bases are shared with TRBD1. The trim removed 0 bases at V and 2 bases at J, leaving 7 bases unmatched. The CDR3 length is 16 residues. Germline V lookup: CDR1 ENHRY, CDR2 SYGVKD.

This chain connects TRBV9 to TRBJ1-2; D remains ambiguous. The germline V gene encodes CDR1 SGDLS and CDR2 YYNGEE. Trimming pared 2 bases from V and 3 bases from J, leaving 14 bases between. The CDR3 runs 15 residues. CDR3 loop: CASSVSRWQDYGYTF. The CDR3, as DNA: TGTGCCAGCAGCGTCTCGCGGTGGCAGGACTATGGCTACACCTTC. The variable domain in full, completed from reference TRBV9 and TRBJ1-2, reads DSGVTQTPKHLITATGQRVTLRCSPRSGDLSVYWYQQSLDQGLQFLIQYYNGEERAKGNILERFSAQQFPDLHSELNLSSLELGDSALYFCASSVSRWQDYGYTFGSGTRLTVV.

This sequence joins TRBV6-1 and TRBJ2-7, with D perhaps given as TRBD1 or TRBD2 (5 bases each). This CDR3 is 15 amino acids long. Germline V CDR1 and CDR2: MNHNS, SASEGT. Trimming cost V 3 bases and J 1 base, with 13 bases left between them. CDR3 in DNA: TGTGCCAGCAGTGAGGGGCTAGCCGGATCCTACGAGCAGTACTTC. Translated, it gives CASSEGLAGSYEQYF.

This clonotype was recorded once. The chain employs TRBV6-5 and TRBJ2-7; D is unclear. The germline CDR1 and CDR2 sequences are MNHEY and SVGAGI. Trimming stripped 3 bases from V and 3 bases from J, with 18 bases between. The CDR3 is made up of 16 amino acids. The CDR3 region is CASSYGEIPANYEQYF. CDR3 sequence (DNA): TGTGCCAGCAGTTATGGGGAAATCCCGGCAAACTACGAGCAGTACTTC.

This chain connects TRBV30 to TRBJ2-7; maybe TRBD1 (5 bases). This CDR3 has 13 amino acids. The V gene's germline CDR1 is GTSNPN and CDR2 SVGIG (reference sequence). V lost 0 bases and J lost 3, with 9 bases in between. The CDR3 DNA reads as TGTGCCTGGAGTGTCTCCGACAGCTACGAGCAGTACTTC. Translating gives CAWSVSDSYEQYF.

This clonotype has only a few counts. The V call is TRBV27, the J call TRBJ2-7; weak D call: TRBD2 (6 bases). The CDR3 has 13 amino acids. CDR1 is MNHEY and CDR2 is SMNVEV in the germline V gene (reference sequence). Trimming removed 0 bases at V and 4 bases at J, with 7 bases between. CDR3 DNA sequence: TGTGCCAGCAGTTTATCAGCGGGTTACGAGCAGTACTTC. Its translation is CASSLSAGYEQYF.

The chain is built from TRBV29-1 and TRBJ2-3, with 12 bases lining up with TRBD2. Trimming cost V 2 bases and J 0 bases; bases outside gene matches: 12. In germline, CDR1 is SQVTM, CDR2 ANQGSEA. This CDR3 region has 19 residues. In DNA, the CDR3 is TGCAGCGTTGAACGACTAGCGGGAGACAAAGGGACTAGCACAGATACGCAGTATTTT. Residues: CSVERLAGDKGTSTDTQYF.

The gene calls are TRBV6-2 or TRBV6-3 and TRBJ2-1; 11 bases line up with TRBD2. J gave up 0 bases and V 5 bases, and 15 bases lay outside the gene matches. The CDR3 is made up of 20 amino acids. Germline-derived CDR1 and CDR2 are MNHEY and SVGEGT. The CDR3 sequence: CASSTLMGTSGGSSYNEQFF. Written as DNA, the CDR3 is TGTGCCAGCAGTACCCTTATGGGGACTAGCGGCGGTAGCTCCTACAATGAGCAGTTCTTC.

The rearrangement joins TRBV7-8 to TRBJ1-5; TRBD1 aligns across 9 bases. Trimming cost V 4 bases and J 5 bases; bases outside gene matches: 6. In germline, CDR1 is SGHVS, CDR2 FQNEAQ. This CDR3 has 15 amino acids. CDR3: CASSSNRGPDQPQHF. The CDR3 DNA is TGTGCCAGCAGCTCTAACAGGGGGCCAGATCAGCCCCAGCATTTT.

The rearrangement uses TRBV5-4 and TRBJ2-1, with 10 bases aligning to TRBD2. After removal of 2 bases from V and 4 bases from J, the junction contained 6 bases not matched to a gene. This CDR3 has 16 amino acids. Germline V gene data show CDR1 as SGHNT and CDR2 as YYREEE (reference sequence). DNA of the CDR3: TGTGCCAGCAGCTTTCGGCTAGCGGGAGTTTACAATGAGCAGTTCTTC. Protein product: CASSFRLAGVYNEQFF.

The chain is built from TRBV10-3 and TRBJ2-3; D tentatively fits TRBD1 or TRBD2 (5 bases each). Trimming removed 3 bases at V and 5 bases at J, with 24 bases between. The CDR3 loop spans 18 amino acids. CDR1 is ENHRY, CDR2 SYGVKD, per germline. CDR3 sequence (DNA): TGTGCCATCAGTGAATCGAGACTGAACCGGGACGGAGAAGATACGCAGTATTTT. Its translation: CAISESRLNRDGEDTQYF.

The chain is built from TRBV4-1 and TRBJ2-1; 7 bases match TRBD2. Unmatched junction bases numbered 10, after V lost 2 bases and J lost 9 bases. The CDR3 covers 15 residues. Germline V gene lookup returns CDR1 MGHRA and CDR2 YSYEKL. The CDR3 loop reads CASSQYSGAKGEQFF. The CDR3 region has the DNA TGCGCCAGCAGCCAATACAGCGGGGCTAAAGGTGAGCAGTTCTTC.

V gene TRBV27 combines with J gene TRBJ2-1, with D unresolved. V lost 3 bases and J 5 bases, leaving 17 bases between the germline ends. Germline loops: CDR1 MNHEY, CDR2 SMNVEV (reference sequence). The CDR3 totals 16 residues. The CDR3 region is CASSLALTYGNNEQFF. The CDR3 region has the DNA TGTGCCAGCAGTTTGGCCCTAACGTACGGTAACAATGAGCAGTTCTTC.

The rearrangement links TRBV28 to TRBJ2-4, with 10 positions matching TRBD2. The CDR3 runs to 18 residues. Germline trimming cut 3 bases from V and 3 bases from J; bases unmatched to any gene: 11. CDR1 is MDHEN and CDR2 is SYDVKM in the germline V gene. CDR3 residues: CASSFLPLAGSGKNIQYF. CDR3 nucleotide sequence: TGTGCCAGCAGTTTCCTCCCACTAGCGGGATCGGGCAAAAACATTCAGTACTTC.